The text below deals with one T cell receptor beta chain. The protocol was immunoSEQ multiplex PCR, while the TCRdb copy is restricted to in-frame clones and leaves out a portion. This sample yields approximately 2,000,000 clones, of which just under 95% are seen a single time; 0.37% belongs to the top ten. The CDR3 spans 13 residues. The ends were cut back, 5 bases at V and 4 bases at J, with 13 bases in the middle. The sample originates from a study of shared clonotypes between healthy human individuals. The V and J genes are TRBV5-3 and TRBJ2-7; weak D call: TRBD1 (5 bases). TRBV5-3 qualifies as an ORF whose function is uncertain. The sequenced material came from naive CD4+ T cells from PBMCs. Described subset: CD45RA+ positively selected. The TCR originated in a man aged 18-30 years in good health. Some clones in this sample may be carry-over from other donors' samples. The CDR3 DNA reads TGTGCCAGAAGACTTGGGGCTAGGTACGAGCAGTACTTC. This gives the protein CARRLGARYEQYF.